A single sample is the source of the 9 T cell receptor beta chains below, sequenced in a study of shared clonotypes between healthy human individuals. Libraries were prepared by immunoSEQ multiplex PCR; TCRdb keeps only in-frame clonotypes and omits some of them. This sample yields around 1 million clones, of which over 60% are seen a single time; over 1.3% belongs to the top ten. Sequenced input: memory CD4+ T cells sorted from blood. Subset indicated: CD45RA-negative fraction. The receptors shown here come from a young man in good health.

CDR3: CASRPPGQGNTEAFF. The CDR3 bases are TGTGCCAGCAGGCCGCCGGGACAGGGGAACACTGAAGCTTTCTTT. This chain joins TRBV28 and TRBJ1-1; TRBD1 matches at 9 bases. V dropped 6 bases and J dropped 1; count of bases not matched to a gene: 6. Germline assignment: CDR1 MDHEN and CDR2 SYDVKM. CDR3 size: 15 residues.

The chain is built from TRBV6-5 and TRBJ1-1; 7 nucleotides agree with TRBD1. CDR3 length: 15 residues. The germline V gene encodes CDR1 MNHEY and CDR2 SVGAGI. Trimming cost V 2 bases and J 6 bases; bases outside gene matches: 9. The CDR3 nucleotides are TGTGCCAGCAGTTACCCAGGACAGGCTGGGGCTGAAGCTTTCTTT. Translation gives CASSYPGQAGAEAFF.

This clone was seen more than once but under ten times. The chain links TRBV6-6 to TRBJ1-1; TRBD1 matches at 9 bases. V lost 6 bases to trimming and J lost 0 bases; unmatched junction nucleotides: 5. This CDR3 has 15 residues. Germline V gene sequence: CDR1 MNHNY, CDR2 SVGAGI (reference sequence). The CDR3 DNA follows: TGTGCCAGCAGCCTGACAGGGGGTATGAACACTGAAGCTTTCTTT. Amino acid sequence: CASSLTGGMNTEAFF.

The chain joins TRBV2 to TRBJ2-1; TRBD2 matches 13 bases. This CDR3 contains 16 residues. J gave up 9 bases and V 7 bases, and 12 bases lay outside the gene matches. Germline CDR1 is SNHLY and CDR2 is FYNNEI. CDR3 bases: TGTGCCAGCAACGACTTGGGACTAGCGGGAAGAGGTGAGCAGTTCTTC. Amino acids: CASNDLGLAGRGEQFF. Full variable domain (missing parts from reference TRBV2 and TRBJ2-1): EPEVTQTPSHQVTQMGQEVILRCVPISNHLYFYWYRQILGQKVEFLVSFYNNEISEKSEIFDDQFSVERPDGSNFTLKIRSTKLEDSAMYFCASNDLGLAGRGEQFFGPGTRLTVL.

V and J are TRBV5-5 and TRBJ2-6; D is uncertain. V lost 1 base to trimming and J lost 4 bases, with 18 bases between them. Germline V gives CDR1 SGHKS, CDR2 YYEKEE (reference sequence). CDR3 length: 18 residues. DNA of the CDR3: TGTGCCAGCAGCTTGACAATGTCTTTAGGTCCCGGGGCCAACGTCCTGACTTTC. Its protein is CASSLTMSLGPGANVLTF. Full variable domain (missing parts from reference TRBV5-5 and TRBJ2-6): DAGVTQSPTHLIKTRGQQVTLRCSPISGHKSVSWYQQVLGQGPQFIFQYYEKEERGRGNFPDRFSARQFPNYSSELNVNALLLGDSALYLCASSLTMSLGPGANVLTFGAGSRLTVL.

The rearrangement joins TRBV28 to TRBJ1-1; D call uncertain. The CDR3 runs to 16 residues. V lost 3 bases and J lost 1, with 15 bases in between. Germline values: CDR1 MDHEN, CDR2 SYDVKM. The CDR3 DNA reads as TGTGCCAGCAGTTTTGTTTACAACCCGGGGAACACTGAAGCTTTCTTT. As protein: CASSFVYNPGNTEAFF.

Details on this clone: Given a much more abundant clone one base away, this may be a read error. The V call is TRBV5-4, the J call TRBJ2-7; D is uncertain. Germline loops: CDR1 SGHNT, CDR2 YYREEE (reference sequence). There are 13 residues in the CDR3. Trimming removed 2 bases from V and 2 bases from J, with 8 bases in between. The CDR3 nucleotides read TGTGCCAGCAGCTTCAAAGGGACCTACGAGCAGTACTTC. Amino acids: CASSFKGTYEQYF.

The chain combines TRBV5-4 with TRBJ2-1; 15 bases line up with TRBD2. CDR1 and CDR2 from the germline V gene are SGHNT and YYREEE (reference sequence). The CDR3 is 16 amino acids. The junction had 6 bases not matched to a gene; V was cut back by 4 bases and J by 7 bases. CDR3 DNA sequence: TGTGCCAGCAGCCCCGGACTAGCGGGAGGGGAAAATGAGCAGTTCTTC. This codes for CASSPGLAGGENEQFF.

This clone came up once. The V call is TRBV9, the J call TRBJ1-6; a weak D match, TRBD1 (6 bases). The CDR3 runs to 15 residues. V lost 4 bases and J lost 7, with 15 bases in between. CDR1 and CDR2 from the germline V gene are SGDLS and YYNGEE. The CDR3 DNA sequence: TGTGCCAGCAGCCGGGACGGGAGGGGGAATTCACCCCTCCACTTT. This gives the protein CASSRDGRGNSPLHF.